This entry describes one T cell receptor beta chain. Its matching antigen is unknown. The sample comes from a study of T cell repertoires in cytomegalovirus infection. Study at large: Used in the study were CMV epitopes, some recently identified and HLA-C-restricted, others well-studied and HLA-B-restricted. CMV infection and matching HLA type were both indicated by public TCR beta signatures. General study results and limits: Adding up the frequency of public TCR beta families identified people who carried CMV plus the relevant HLA. Dominating the ex vivo response were HLA-C-restricted CMV-specific TCR beta clonotypes.

MiXCR was run by TCRdb on the reads, yielding one entry per CDR3 protein. The sample includes about 830,000 distinct CDR3 sequences, about 31% of them seen just once. Germline lookup yields CDR1 MNHNS and CDR2 SASEGT. Between the trimmed V and J ends, which lost 1 base and 2 bases, there was a span of 12 bases. The CDR3 totals 15 residues. The chain joins TRBV6-1 to TRBJ2-7, with a possible D match to TRBD1 (5 bases). Sample: cultured CD8+ T cells from PBMCs, taken from culture after CMV antigen stimulation. The receptor comes from a human donor in good health (CMV status not recorded). Some clones in this sample may be carry-over from other donors' samples. The CDR3 spells CASSEERQGPYEQYF. The CDR3 DNA follows: TGTGCCAGCAGTGAAGAAAGGCAGGGTCCCTACGAGCAGTACTTC.